These T cell receptor beta chains were read from a single sample in a study of blood T cells in healthy people across ages. TCRdb reanalysed the 5' RACE reads using MiXCR and keeps one entry per CDR3 protein. The data show about a million distinct CDR3 sequences, less than 45% seen once. The sample consisted of blood. The receptors were sampled from a young man in good health. Both conserved end residues are part of each CDR3. D genes are given only for firm matches. Expanded clones are given a class, and other clones once, few, many or no size at all.

D gene,V gene,clone size,J gene,CDR3 DNA,CDR3 protein
TRBD2,TRBV12-3/TRBV12-4,.,TRBJ2-2,TGTGCCAGCACCCTCGGGACTACGAACACCGGGGAGCTGTTTTTT,CASTLGTTNTGELFF
TRBD2,TRBV2,once,TRBJ2-3,TGTGCCAGCAGTAACGGGGGGATAGGCGCAGATACGCAGTATTTT,CASSNGGIGADTQYF
.,TRBV2,few,TRBJ1-1,TGTGCCAGCAGTACGGGGCGGGGGATGAACACTGAAGCTTTCTTT,CASSTGRGMNTEAFF
.,TRBV29-1,few,TRBJ1-2,TGCAGCGTTGAAATCAGGGATGGCTACACCTTC,CSVEIRDGYTF
TRBD1,TRBV4-3,.,TRBJ1-1,TGCGCCAGCAACCAAGATACAGGGGGAAACACTGAAGCTTTCTTT,CASNQDTGGNTEAFF
.,TRBV20-1,.,TRBJ1-1,TGCAGTGCTGGACGAGCGGCTAACACTGAAGCTTTCTTT,CSAGRAANTEAFF
.,TRBV5-1,.,TRBJ2-1,TGCGCCAGCAGCCCTACTGCCGATGCCGGGGATGAGCAGTTCTTC,CASSPTADAGDEQFF
.,TRBV5-1,once,TRBJ2-2,TGCGCCAGCACCATGCGTGGGGCGGACTTTGGAACCGGGGAGCTGTTTTTT,CASTMRGADFGTGELFF
TRBD2,TRBV7-2,few,TRBJ2-7,TGTGCCAGCAGCTTAGCGTTAGCGGGGGAGTACAATGAGCAGTACTTC,CASSLALAGEYNEQYF
.,TRBV12-3/TRBV12-4,.,TRBJ1-1,TGTGCCAGCAATGCAGAGGGGAGGACTGAAGCTTTCTTT,CASNAEGRTEAFF
TRBD1,TRBV5-1,.,TRBJ2-3,TGCGCCAGTAGCTGGAGGGACAGGGTAACAGATACGCAGTATTTT,CASSWRDRVTDTQYF
.,TRBV4-2,.,TRBJ2-7,TGTGCCAGCAGCCAAGATGCTAGCTGGGGCGAGCAGTACTTC,CASSQDASWGEQYF
.,TRBV9,.,TRBJ2-4,TGTGCCAGCAGCGGAGGGGGGTTAGCCAAAAACATTCAGTACTTC,CASSGGGLAKNIQYF
TRBD2,TRBV7-2,few,TRBJ2-1,TGTGCCAGCAACCCTAGCGGGGGGGCTAACAATGAGCAGTTCTTC,CASNPSGGANNEQFF
.,TRBV6-2/TRBV6-3,.,TRBJ2-6,TGTGCCAGCAAAGAGGTGCACTCTGGGGCCAACGTCCTGACTTTC,CASKEVHSGANVLTF
TRBD2,TRBV13,few,TRBJ2-1,TGTGCCAGCAGCCATTTGGGACTAGAGGCCAATGAGCAGTTCTTC,CASSHLGLEANEQFF
.,TRBV29-1,.,TRBJ2-7,TGCAGCGGTCGTTTGTTGGGGGGCAATGAGCAGTACTTC,CSGRLLGGNEQYF
.,TRBV9,.,TRBJ2-1,TGTGCCAGCAGTTCCCAATCCTCGGTCAATGAGCAGTTCTTC,CASSSQSSVNEQFF
.,TRBV5-6,few,TRBJ2-7,TGTGCCAGCAGCTGGGGGCCCAATGAGCAGTACTTC,CASSWGPNEQYF
.,TRBV12-3/TRBV12-4,.,TRBJ1-1,TGTGCCAGCACCCTCCGGGGGACTGAAGCTTTCTTT,CASTLRGTEAFF
.,TRBV6-6,.,TRBJ2-7,TGTGCCAGCAGTGCCACTGAGGGTCTCTACGAGCAGTACTTC,CASSATEGLYEQYF
.,TRBV4-2,many,TRBJ2-3,TGTGCCAGCAGTCCCGGGGCTGGCACAGATACGCAGTATTTT,CASSPGAGTDTQYF
TRBD1,TRBV29-1,many,TRBJ1-1,TGCAGCGTGCGGACAGGGAACACTGAAGCTTTCTTT,CSVRTGNTEAFF